What follows are 5 T cell receptor beta chains derived from one specimen sequenced in a study of shared clonotypes between healthy human individuals. TCRdb keeps only in-frame clones here, not all; method: immunoSEQ multiplex PCR. Of 2 million to 2.5 million clones detected, 90% to 96% appear once; the ten largest clones hold about 0.13%. Sequenced sample: naive CD4+ T cells sorted from blood. Subset noted: CD45RA+ positively selected. The receptors derive from a man aged 18-30 years in good health.

The rearrangement uses TRBV5-1 and TRBJ2-6; tentatively, D is TRBD2 (5 bases). The CDR3 spans 16 residues. Germline CDR1 SGHRS, CDR2 YFSETQ. Trimming pared 8 bases from V and 2 bases from J, leaving 17 bases between. The CDR3 is CASSPGIGAGANVLTF. CDR3 DNA sequence: TGCGCCAGTTCCCCCGGGATCGGCGCTGGGGCCAACGTCCTGACTTTC.

The genes are TRBV9 and TRBJ1-4, with D perhaps TRBD1 (5 bases). CDR3 length: 15 amino acids. Germline lookup yields CDR1 SGDLS and CDR2 YYNGEE. V dropped 6 bases and J dropped 0 bases, with 12 bases sitting between them. The DNA of the CDR3 is TGTGCCAGCACCCCCGGACATACAACTAATGAAAAACTGTTTTTT. Its protein product is CASTPGHTTNEKLFF. The complete variable domain, with remaining parts taken from reference TRBV9 and TRBJ1-4, reads DSGVTQTPKHLITATGQRVTLRCSPRSGDLSVYWYQQSLDQGLQFLIQYYNGEERAKGNILERFSAQQFPDLHSELNLSSLELGDSALYFCASTPGHTTNEKLFFGSGTQLSVL.

The chain recombines TRBV18 with TRBJ2-7; 8 bases line up with TRBD1. Germline CDR1 KGHSH, CDR2 LQKENI. V lost 6 bases to trimming and J lost 2 bases; unmatched junction nucleotides: 9. The CDR3 is 15 residues long. The CDR3 DNA is TGTGCCAGCTCCCTAACCGGGACAGGAACCTACGAGCAGTACTTC. Translated, it gives CASSLTGTGTYEQYF.

In DNA, the CDR3 is TGTGCCAGCAGTTTAGAAGCGGGGCCCGGTCGGACTGAAGCTTTCTTT. It yields the protein CASSLEAGPGRTEAFF. The rearrangement joins TRBV28 to TRBJ1-1, with a possible D match to TRBD1 (5 bases). Germline V gene data show CDR1 as MDHEN and CDR2 as SYDVKM. The CDR3 length is 16 residues. V lost 2 bases to trimming and J lost 5 bases, with 18 bases between them.

The chain carries TRBV30 and TRBJ1-4; 9 bases are a match to TRBD1. V was pared by 4 bases and J by 8 bases, with 5 bases of the junction left unmatched. This CDR3 is 13 amino acids long. Germline V gives CDR1 GTSNPN, CDR2 SVGIG (reference sequence). The DNA of the CDR3 is TGTGCCTGGAACAGGGGGCGCGGAGAAAAACTGTTTTTT. Translating gives CAWNRGRGEKLFF.